Shown below are 12 T cell receptor beta chains from a single sample sequenced in a study of beta chain features in type 1 diabetes. Study-level findings and limits: Moderate but significant shortening of TCRB CDR3s was recorded in all four CD4+ subsets from Type 1 diabetes patients.

Sequenced material consisted of expressed TCRB transcripts (all of the isolated RNA was reverse transcribed). Sequencing used immunoSEQ multiplex PCR; TCRdb keeps in-frame clones, though not all of them. Found here are 250,000 to 300,000 clones, around 15% of them singletons; the top ten hold about 0.016%. Their recognized antigens are unknown. The sequenced material came from naive CD4+ T cells from blood. Receptors originate from a man aged 25-45 years with type 1 diabetes.

The chain combines TRBV4-3 with TRBJ2-5, with 10 nucleotides matching TRBD2. This CDR3 is 15 amino acids long. Germline V gene data show CDR1 as LGHNA and CDR2 as YSLEER. The junction had 7 bases not matched to a gene; V was cut back by 4 bases and J by 5 bases. In nucleotides, the CDR3 is TGCGCCAGCAGCCGAGGGACTAGCGTTTTGGAGACCCAGTACTTC. Encoded protein: CASSRGTSVLETQYF.

This clone was found a few times. The chain is built from TRBV4-3 and TRBJ2-3; 10 nucleotides line up with TRBD2. V was clipped by 4 bases and J by 3 bases; unmatched bases: 13. The germline gives CDR1 LGHNA, CDR2 YSLEER. This CDR3 has 18 residues. CDR3: CASSLRPYGLAATDTQYF. CDR3 nucleotides: TGCGCCAGCAGCCTACGACCTTATGGACTAGCGGCAACAGATACGCAGTATTTT.

This clone occurred a few times. The rearrangement joins TRBV27 to TRBJ2-1; D unresolved. The CDR3 is 13 residues long. The V end was cut by 2 bases, the J end by 4 bases, with 6 bases between. Germline V CDR1 and CDR2: MNHEY, SMNVEV (reference sequence). The CDR3 spells CASSLDWYNEQFF. The CDR3 DNA sequence: TGTGCCAGCAGTTTAGACTGGTACAATGAGCAGTTCTTC.

This chain joins TRBV11-2 and TRBJ2-1; D uncertain. V dropped 5 bases and J dropped 3 bases, with 11 bases sitting between them. This CDR3 region has 14 residues. The V gene's germline CDR1 is SGHAT and CDR2 FQNNGV. CDR3 DNA sequence: TGTGCCAGCAGCCGAGACCCTAGCTACAATGAGCAGTTCTTC. It translates to CASSRDPSYNEQFF.

This clone has more than one count but fewer than ten. This chain links TRBV9 with TRBJ2-5, with 10 bases identical to TRBD2. The J call is in doubt because the DNA end fits TRBJ2-7 better. CDR3 size: 16 residues. The germline V gene has CDR1 SGDLS and CDR2 YYNGEE. CDR3 amino acids: CASSVDPAGGLGEQYF. The CDR3, as DNA: TGTGCCAGCAGCGTAGATCCAGCGGGAGGGCTAGGCGAGCAGTACTTC.

This clone was counted only a few times. The chain employs TRBV25-1 and TRBJ1-1; TRBD1 aligns across 7 bases. The germline gives CDR1 MGHDK, CDR2 SYGVNS. J gave up 1 base and V 4 bases, and 12 bases lay outside the gene matches. The CDR3 extends over 17 amino acids. CDR3: CASSGTWGTEKNTEAFF. The CDR3 bases are TGTGCCAGCAGTGGAACCTGGGGGACAGAAAAGAACACTGAAGCTTTCTTT.

This chain uses TRBV4-2 with TRBJ2-3; maybe TRBD2 (6 bases). Deletions cut 0 bases from V and 4 bases from J, with 17 bases between. There are 17 residues in the CDR3. Germline-derived CDR1 and CDR2 are LGHNA and YNFKEQ. The CDR3 loop reads CASSQDPKRVVADTQYF. CDR3 sequence (DNA): TGTGCCAGCAGCCAAGATCCTAAGCGGGTCGTCGCAGATACGCAGTATTTT.

This clone turned up a few times. The CDR3 protein is CASSLDRSEGYTF. The CDR3, as DNA: TGTGCCAGCAGCCTTGACAGGTCCGAAGGCTACACCTTC. The chain recombines TRBV7-9 with TRBJ1-2; weak D call: TRBD1 (6 bases). V was clipped by 5 bases and J by 8 bases, with 15 bases between them. This CDR3 has 13 residues. Per germline, CDR1 SEHNR and CDR2 FQNEAQ (reference sequence).

This chain links TRBV7-2 with TRBJ2-1; 10 bases agree with TRBD2. The CDR3 has 13 amino acids. Germline CDR1 reads SGHTA; CDR2 reads FQGNSA. V was clipped by 5 bases and J by 14 bases; unmatched bases: 9. The CDR3 DNA reads TGTGCCAGCAGCCCCCAGCGGGAGGGCTCAGAGTTCTTC. This codes for CASSPQREGSEFF.

For the CDR3, the DNA is TGTGCCAGCAGCCGAGGGGGACGAGAGAGCTCCTACGAGCAGTACTTC. It codes for CASSRGGRESSYEQYF. The chain carries TRBV4-2 and TRBJ2-7; a weak D match, TRBD1 (6 bases). The V and J ends lost 4 bases and 0 bases respectively, with 16 bases between them. Germline V gene sequence: CDR1 LGHNA, CDR2 YNFKEQ. The CDR3 runs 16 residues.

The chain carries TRBV28 and TRBJ1-2; 8 nucleotides align to TRBD1. The germline gives CDR1 MDHEN, CDR2 SYDVKM. The CDR3 is 12 residues long. Trimming cost V 6 bases and J 8 bases; bases outside gene matches: 5. The CDR3 is CASRWTGMGYTF. The DNA for the CDR3 is TGTGCCAGCAGGTGGACAGGGATGGGCTACACCTTC.

This clone was found a few times. The rearrangement links TRBV25-1 to TRBJ2-5, with 7 positions matching TRBD1. In germline, CDR1 is MGHDK, CDR2 SYGVNS. The V segment lost 10 bases and the J segment 7 bases; nucleotides outside the gene matches: 18. The CDR3 runs to 15 residues. As DNA, the CDR3 is TGTGCCACCACTTTCGTTGGGCAGGGGGTCGGGACCCAGTACTTC. Encoded protein: CATTFVGQGVGTQYF.